This TCR beta chain comes out of a study of T cell responses to AZD1222 COVID-19 vaccine (dated by TCRdb to the early 2020s). About the study as a whole: AZD1222 recipients given second doses at about 4 weeks or at about 12 weeks were pooled, since spike-specific TCR depth and breadth were not found to differ between the two schedules. Trial participants were enrolled into age subgroups of 18-55, 56-69 and 70-plus years, which contained roughly 150, 30 and 60 TCR-sequenced participants, respectively. A total of over 230 trial participants underwent TCR sequencing, of whom approximately 210 received two doses of AZD1222 and some 25 received two doses of the MenACWY control vaccine. Overall study results and their limits: No day 14 peak-response samples were available, so repertoires were characterized only after the peak T cell response. Vaccine-associated CD4 TCRs spanned the whole spike protein, with dominant responses in regions 160-218 and 743-854. Participants were mostly white British and included more females than males, and it was suggested by the authors that clonal diversity may have been underestimated. The 56-69-year group was small, and its depth increase did not reach significance, likely because of low power. Only a handful of AZD1222 recipients were SARS-CoV-2 seropositive at baseline, limiting conclusions about previously exposed vaccinees. After two AZD1222 doses, spike-specific TCR breadth and depth were significantly higher than at day 0 and than in MenACWY recipients. Nearly half of unique spike-specific TCRs reportedly recognized epitopes outside regions mutated in the B.1.351 and B.1.1.7 variants.

Worth noting for this clone: What antigen it recognizes has not been identified. Per-base quality was not reported, and no clone a single base away is much larger than it.

The CDR3 regions of human TCRbeta chains were analyzed by immunosequencing. On the authors' methods: TCRs in the repertoires were matched against a reference library of SARS-CoV-2-specific TCRs that had been generated with the MIRA antigen-specificity platform. Breadth meant the fraction of unique TCRs that were SARS-CoV-2-associated, whereas depth meant the fraction of total T cells that were SARS-CoV-2-associated. Using the MIRA data, each spike-specific TCR was assigned both to the spike region to which the TCR was reactive and to a CD4 or CD8 class. Log10-transformed breadth and depth values were compared by one-way ANOVA with Sidak's multiple comparisons tests. In TCRdb, the immuneACCESS table is reduced to in-frame sequences with V and J assigned. These tables do not hold every clone; where another copy was compared, an unresolved V gene accounts for under half, and the others remain unexplained. V, J and clone size derive from that table, while D and trimming were established from the DNA sequence. This sample holds approximately 92,000 clones; about 90% were observed only once. The ten largest make up 7.5% of the sample.

The CDR3 holds 13 amino acids from the cysteine to the phenylalanine. Only CDR3 DNA remains: 39 bases, in frame from the first base. The germline V end is reduced by 3 bases and the J end by 6 bases; junction bases left unmatched: 3. As encoded in the germline V gene (reference sequence), CDR1 is DFQATT while CDR2 is SNEGSKA. What the time point label conveys for this sample: baseline before first vaccination. Vaccinee samples came from UK trials COV001 and COV002, including a single-blind randomized controlled phase 2/3 trial of AZD1222 (ChAdOx1 nCoV-19) in healthy adults. Trial participant PBMC samples were collected at day 0 and day 28 after the second dose for TCRbeta chain sequencing.

The sequenced sample was peripheral blood, obtained on day 0 of AZD1222 vaccination. The rearranged chain carries TRBV20-1 and TRBJ1-4, with 8 junctional bases fitting TRBD1. The sequence came from an adult in good health. The CDR3 is CSASLQGDEKLFF. The nucleotides are TGCAGTGCTAGTCTACAGGGGGATGAAAAACTGTTTTTT.